This T cell receptor beta chain was identified during a study of early T cells in non-severe SARS-CoV-2 infection. Across the study: Chains were unpaired, as sequencing was done on bulk RNA from unsorted whole blood.

Germline values: CDR1 SGHDN, CDR2 FVKESK. Trimming pared 4 bases from V and 4 bases from J, leaving 10 bases between. The CDR3 covers 13 residues. Whole-study findings and limits: VDJdb matches were skewed toward anti-spike CD8 T cell responses.

This clonotype was seen repeatedly, ten times or more. The antigen is unknown. Attachment of unique molecular identifiers to individual cDNA molecules was performed. One entry per CDR3 protein, called by TCRdb with MiXCR from the 5' RACE reads. The sample has 53,000 or so distinct CDR3 sequences; about 10% are singletons. J is TRBJ1-1 and V is TRBV14, with D possibly being TRBD1 (5 bases). This TCR came from an adult who was a healthcare worker with PCR-confirmed SARS-CoV-2 infection or an uninfected control (not recorded which). Sequences were obtained from whole blood. The CDR3 DNA reads as TGTGCCAGCAGCCCTGGGACCCGCACTGAAGCTTTCTTT. Translated, it gives CASSPGTRTEAFF.